The 26 T cell receptor beta chains below all came from one sample that was sequenced in a study of graft-versus-host responses after intestinal transplantation. No antigen is known for these receptors. Data came from immunoSEQ multiplex PCR; TCRdb stores just in-frame clones and leaves some out. This table has tens of thousands of clones, 90% to 95% appearing once. The specimen was unstimulated CD4+ T cells sorted from spleen or lymph node cells, collected before transplant. The receptor set was obtained from a human donor who was the organ donor for an intestinal transplant.

The V call is TRBV2, the J call TRBJ2-5, with 9 bases that match TRBD2. V gave up 0 bases and J gave up 12 bases; unmatched junction bases: 11. CDR1 and CDR2 (germline): SNHLY, FYNNEI. This CDR3 contains 15 residues. CDR3 loop: CASSEALSGGREEYF. The CDR3 nucleotides read TGTGCCAGCAGTGAAGCGCTTAGCGGGGGCCGTGAAGAGTACTTC. Filled out from reference TRBV2 and TRBJ2-5, the complete variable domain reads EPEVTQTPSHQVTQMGQEVILRCVPISNHLYFYWYRQILGQKVEFLVSFYNNEISEKSEIFDDQFSVERPDGSNFTLKIRSTKLEDSAMYFCASSEALSGGREEYFGPGTRLLVL.

The chain is built from TRBV5-8 and TRBJ1-4; no reliable D call. The ends were cut back, 4 bases at V and 5 bases at J, with 15 bases in the middle. Germline V gene lookup returns CDR1 SGHTS and CDR2 YDEGEE. This CDR3 has 15 amino acids. CDR3 protein: CASSIRTSGNEKLFF. For the CDR3, the DNA is TGTGCCAGCAGCATCCGGACGAGCGGGAATGAAAAACTGTTTTTT.

This sequence joins TRBV6-4 and TRBJ1-4, with D perhaps TRBD1 (5 bases). V lost 4 bases and J lost 12, with 9 bases in between. The CDR3 consists of 11 residues. Germline CDR1 and CDR2: MRHNA and SNTAGT. The CDR3 protein is CASSGGTQLFF. CDR3 bases: TGTGCCAGCAGTGGAGGGACCCAACTGTTTTTT.

This rearrangement joins TRBV19 to TRBJ1-2; D remains ambiguous. Germline CDR1 and CDR2: LNHDA and SQIVND (reference sequence). The CDR3 runs 14 residues. Trimming stripped 3 bases from V and 3 bases from J, with 11 bases between. The CDR3 DNA sequence: TGTGCCAGTAGTATCGGGAGTTTACACTATGGCTACACCTTC. Amino acids: CASSIGSLHYGYTF.

CDR3 DNA sequence: TGTGCCAGCAGCCCAAAAGCGGGGGGGCTGGAGACCCAGTACTTC. Translating gives CASSPKAGGLETQYF. The rearrangement links TRBV7-2 to TRBJ2-5, with 10 bases identical to TRBD2. Per the germline V gene, CDR1 is SGHTA and CDR2 is FQGNSA. Trimming took 5 bases from V and 5 from J; bases not matched to a gene: 8. The CDR3 runs to 15 residues.

The chain employs TRBV5-1 and TRBJ2-3; no firm D call. Germline CDR1 reads SGHRS; CDR2 reads YFSETQ. There are 13 residues in the CDR3. The ends were cut back, 5 bases at V and 0 bases at J, with 7 bases in the middle. The CDR3 nucleotides read TGCGCCAGCAGTTTCAGCAGCACAGATACGCAGTATTTT. It specifies CASSFSSTDTQYF.

This chain uses TRBV5-1 with TRBJ2-7; TRBD1 agrees at 8 bases. CDR1 and CDR2 (germline): SGHRS, YFSETQ. V was clipped by 5 bases and J by 5 bases; unmatched bases: 9. This CDR3 is built from 14 residues. CDR3 nucleotides: TGCGCCAGCAGAGGTAGGACAGGGAGAAACGAGCAGTACTTC. Translating it yields CASRGRTGRNEQYF.

This chain uses TRBV7-9 with TRBJ2-7, with 7 bases identical to TRBD1. Trimming at V came to 4 bases and at J to 3 bases, leaving 12 bases not matched to a gene. This CDR3 comprises 16 residues. CDR1 and CDR2 from the germline V gene are SEHNR and FQNEAQ (reference sequence). CDR3 DNA: TGTGCCAGCAGCTGGAGTGGGCAGGGGGATTACTACGAGCAGTACTTC. Translation gives CASSWSGQGDYYEQYF. Filled out from reference TRBV7-9 and TRBJ2-7, the complete variable domain reads DTGVSQNPRHKITKRGQNVTFRCDPISEHNRLYWYRQTLGQGPEFLTYFQNEAQLEKSRLLSDRFSAERPKGSFSTLEIQRTEQGDSAMYLCASSWSGQGDYYEQYFGPGTRLTVT.

The genes are TRBV7-2 and TRBJ1-5; TRBD1 agrees at 8 bases. The CDR3 is 14 residues long. CDR1 and CDR2 from the germline V gene are SGHTA and FQGNSA. V was clipped by 6 bases and J by 9 bases; unmatched bases: 10. The chain's CDR3 is CASRLTGESGPQHF. Here the CDR3 DNA reads TGTGCCAGCAGGCTGACAGGGGAAAGTGGGCCCCAGCATTTT.

V is TRBV12-2 and J is TRBJ1-5. TRBV12-2 represents a pseudogene. The CDR3 is made up of 11 amino acids. CDR3 protein: CASRFHQPQHF. CDR3 nucleotide sequence: TGTGCAAGTCGCTTCCATCAGCCCCAGCATTTT.

The V gene is TRBV11-3, the J gene TRBJ2-3; weak D call: TRBD2 (6 bases). CDR3 length: 15 residues. The germline CDR1 and CDR2 sequences are SGHNT and YENEEA. V was clipped by 1 base and J by 2 bases, with 10 bases between them. The CDR3 loop is CASSLGGTDTDTQYF. The CDR3 DNA reads as TGTGCCAGCAGCTTAGGGGGGACTGACACAGATACGCAGTATTTT.

The chain employs TRBV5-1 and TRBJ2-5; a possible D gene is TRBD1 (6 bases). V was shortened by 0 bases and J by 4 bases, with 13 bases between the two germline ends. Germline V lookup: CDR1 SGHRS, CDR2 YFSETQ. The CDR3 loop spans 15 amino acids. The CDR3 region is CASSLAKVQGETQYF. CDR3 DNA: TGCGCCAGCAGCTTGGCAAAGGTACAGGGAGAGACCCAGTACTTC.

This sequence joins TRBV5-5 and TRBJ2-1; D is uncertain. V was clipped by 7 bases and J by 1 base, with 15 bases between them. This CDR3 is built from 15 residues. Germline V gives CDR1 SGHKS, CDR2 YYEKEE (reference sequence). The CDR3 DNA reads TGTGCCAGCCAAGGGCGGATGTCGTCCTACAATGAGCAGTTCTTC. It codes for CASQGRMSSYNEQFF.

V gene TRBV5-4 combines with J gene TRBJ2-5; TRBD1 agrees at 12 bases. CDR1 and CDR2 from the germline V gene are SGHNT and YYREEE (reference sequence). The V segment lost 1 base and the J segment 4 bases; nucleotides outside the gene matches: 5. This CDR3 region has 16 residues. The CDR3 here is CASSLKAGQGAETQYF. In DNA, the CDR3 is TGTGCCAGCAGCTTGAAGGCGGGACAGGGGGCAGAGACCCAGTACTTC.

The genes are TRBV11-3 and TRBJ1-1, with a weak D call TRBD1 (6 bases). This CDR3 has 13 amino acids. The V end lost 5 bases, the J end lost 1 base, and 8 bases lay between the germline ends. Germline V gives CDR1 SGHNT, CDR2 YENEEA. CDR3 sequence reads: CASSLGGNTEAFF. DNA for the CDR3: TGTGCCAGCAGCCTAGGGGGGAACACTGAAGCTTTCTTT.

This clone was recorded once. J is TRBJ2-5 and V is TRBV10-3; possibly TRBD2 for D (5 bases). This CDR3 contains 15 residues. CDR1 is ENHRY and CDR2 is SYGVKD in the germline V gene. V was clipped by 4 bases and J by 3 bases, with 15 bases between them. The CDR3 sequence: CAISGARGGEETQYF. The CDR3 DNA sequence: TGTGCCATCAGTGGTGCTCGAGGAGGCGAAGAGACCCAGTACTTC.

The rearrangement uses TRBV20-1 and TRBJ1-1; no clear D gene. The CDR3 covers 10 residues. Germline CDR1 DFQATT, CDR2 SNEGSKA (reference sequence). DNA for the CDR3: TGCAGCGCATTGAGGACTGAAGCTTTCTTT. The encoded protein is CSALRTEAFF.

The J gene is TRBJ2-5, the V gene TRBV6-1; 7 nucleotides agree with TRBD2. This CDR3 is 13 amino acids long. Germline CDR1 reads MNHNS; CDR2 reads SASEGT. The V segment lost 7 bases and the J segment 4 bases; nucleotides outside the gene matches: 6. Here the CDR3 reads CASKPGGVETQYF. In nucleotides, the CDR3 is TGTGCCAGCAAACCTGGGGGGGTAGAGACCCAGTACTTC.

The chain joins TRBV28 to TRBJ1-5; 9 positions agree with TRBD1. The CDR3 runs 16 residues. Trimming at V came to 1 base and at J to 9 bases, leaving 10 bases not matched to a gene. Germline V gene sequence: CDR1 MDHEN, CDR2 SYDVKM. The CDR3 region has the DNA TGTGCCAGCAGTTTATTATCCAGGACAGGGGCAGGGCCCCAGCATTTT. Residues: CASSLLSRTGAGPQHF.

This rearrangement joins TRBV5-6 to TRBJ1-3, with no clear D. CDR3 length equals 13 residues. V was trimmed by 2 bases and J by 2 bases, leaving 5 bases between them. Looked up from germline, CDR1 is SGHDT and CDR2 is YYEEEE. The CDR3 DNA sequence: TGTGCCAGCAGCTTCGGGGCTGGAAACACCATATATTTT. Translating gives CASSFGAGNTIYF.

This chain connects TRBV25-1 to TRBJ2-3; 11 nucleotides match TRBD2. J lost 2 bases, V lost 7 bases, and 2 bases had no gene match. CDR1 is MGHDK and CDR2 is SYGVNS in the germline V gene. The CDR3 consists of 14 residues. CDR3 region: CASTSGGYTDTQYF. The CDR3 DNA is TGTGCCAGCACTAGCGGGGGGTACACAGATACGCAGTATTTT.

The chain recombines TRBV6-1 with TRBJ2-7; 11 positions agree with TRBD1. The CDR3 loop spans 14 amino acids. After removal of 7 bases from V and 3 bases from J, the junction contained 5 bases not matched to a gene. Germline V gene lookup returns CDR1 MNHNS and CDR2 SASEGT. For the CDR3, the DNA is TGTGCCAGCACCTCCGGGACAGGGGGCTACGAGCAGTACTTC. It codes for CASTSGTGGYEQYF.

The chain joins TRBV7-9 to TRBJ1-2, with TRBD1 matching 8 bases. The germline V gene encodes CDR1 SEHNR and CDR2 FQNEAQ (reference sequence). The ends lost 5 bases at V and 4 bases at J; junction bases unmatched: 3. The CDR3 covers 13 residues. CDR3 protein: CASSLGQGYGYTF. CDR3 bases: TGTGCCAGCAGCCTTGGACAGGGCTATGGCTACACCTTC.

This clone is a singleton in its sample. This chain connects TRBV30 to TRBJ2-7; 12 bases map to TRBD1. Germline loops: CDR1 GTSNPN, CDR2 SVGIG (reference sequence). This CDR3 has 12 amino acids. V lost 7 bases and J lost 6; bases outside the gene matches: 4. CDR3 protein: CASRDRGREQYF. For the CDR3, the DNA is TGTGCCTCCCGGGACAGGGGGCGCGAGCAGTACTTC. The full variable domain, with the rest looked up from reference TRBV30 and TRBJ2-7, is SQTIHQWPATLVQPVGSPLSLECTVEGTSNPNLYWYRQAAGRGLQLLFYSVGIGQISSEVPQNLSASRPQDRQFILSSKKLLLSDSGFYLCASRDRGREQYFGPGTRLTVT.

For the CDR3, the DNA is TGTGCCAGCAGCCAAGTTGGGACAGGGGGATCACCCCTCCACTTT. Amino acids: CASSQVGTGGSPLHF. The chain recombines TRBV4-2 with TRBJ1-6, with TRBD1 matching 11 bases. V dropped 1 base and J dropped 10; count of bases not matched to a gene: 3. The CDR3 consists of 15 residues. Germline CDR1 reads LGHNA; CDR2 reads YNFKEQ.

The V gene is TRBV2, the J gene TRBJ1-4; perhaps TRBD1 as D (6 bases). The V and J ends lost 6 bases and 8 bases respectively, with 13 bases between them. CDR1 and CDR2 from the germline V gene are SNHLY and FYNNEI. The length of the CDR3 is 13 residues. CDR3 sequence (DNA): TGTGCCAGCAGGTTGACAGGTAGCGAAAAACTGTTTTTT. Translation: CASRLTGSEKLFF. Drawing the rest from reference TRBV2 and TRBJ1-4, the complete variable domain is EPEVTQTPSHQVTQMGQEVILRCVPISNHLYFYWYRQILGQKVEFLVSFYNNEISEKSEIFDDQFSVERPDGSNFTLKIRSTKLEDSAMYFCASRLTGSEKLFFGSGTQLSVL.